This T cell receptor beta chain is drawn from a study of blood T cell repertoires in COVID-19. For the study at large: From the United States, Italy and Spain came samples of acute and convalescent COVID-19. PBMCs, B-cell-depleted T cells, or T cells were the source of the cDNA or gDNA that made up the material.

Only in-frame clones appear in the TCRdb table, and some are missing; sequencing was by immunoSEQ multiplex PCR. The sample carries 200,000 to 300,000 clones, around 87% recorded once. Germline assignment: CDR1 LNHDA and CDR2 SQIVND (reference sequence). The CDR3 contains 14 residues. V lost 5 bases and J lost 4; bases outside the gene matches: 6. The specimen sequenced was peripheral blood. The clonotype was recovered from a woman aged 45-60 years with acute or convalescent COVID-19. V usage is TRBV19 and J usage is TRBJ2-7; 9 nucleotides agree with TRBD1. The CDR3 protein is CASSAGTGLYEQYF. In DNA, the CDR3 is TGTGCCAGTAGTGCCGGGACAGGGCTTTACGAGCAGTACTTC.